The 19 T cell receptor beta chains presented below share a single source sample, sequenced in a study of shared clonotypes between healthy human individuals. Sequencing was performed with immunoSEQ multiplex PCR; in TCRdb, only in-frame clones are kept and a portion is missing. The sample contains 2,500,000 or so clones, 80% to 95% of which appear only once. Material: naive CD4+ T cells from PBMCs. This sample's subset: CD45RA+ positively selected. These receptors were collected from a young man in good health. Some clones in this sample may be carry-over from other donors' samples.

The V and J genes are TRBV15 and TRBJ2-7; 8 bases are shared with TRBD2. Trimming cost V 0 bases and J 3 bases; bases outside gene matches: 4. Germline V lookup: CDR1 LNHNV, CDR2 YYDKDF (reference sequence). This CDR3 contains 15 residues. This CDR3 is CATSRDRSGSYEQYF. The CDR3 DNA reads TGTGCCACCAGCAGAGATCGCAGCGGGAGCTACGAGCAGTACTTC.

This chain uses TRBV28 with TRBJ2-3, with 9 bases lining up with TRBD1. Looked up from germline, CDR1 is MDHEN and CDR2 is SYDVKM. The CDR3 sequence is 16 residues long. The V and J ends lost 5 bases and 2 bases, in that order; junction bases with no gene match: 8. The chain's CDR3 is CASSPPDRGDTDTQYF. The CDR3 bases are TGTGCCAGCAGTCCTCCCGACAGGGGGGACACAGATACGCAGTATTTT.

The rearrangement uses TRBV6-4 and TRBJ1-5; no definite D call. The CDR3 is 13 amino acids. Trimming shortened V by 6 bases and J by 3 bases, and 9 bases separated the two germline ends. Per germline, CDR1 MRHNA and CDR2 SNTAGT. The DNA for the CDR3 is TGTGCCAGCAGCGATACTCCCAATCAGCCCCAGCATTTT. The encoded protein is CASSDTPNQPQHF.

Points on this clone: The sample holds other DNA sequences that translate to the same CDR3. The chain uses TRBV7-3 and TRBJ2-1; 14 nucleotides align to TRBD2. V was pared by 5 bases and J by 6 bases, with 3 bases of the junction left unmatched. The CDR3 extends over 15 amino acids. CDR1 and CDR2 from the germline V gene are SGHTA and FQGTGA. The CDR3 is CASSLGLAGGNEQFF. The CDR3 bases are TGTGCCAGCAGCCTAGGACTAGCGGGAGGCAATGAGCAGTTCTTC.

This chain joins TRBV14 and TRBJ2-1; tentatively, D is TRBD1 (7 bases). V shed 4 bases and J shed 0 bases, with 19 bases lying between them. Per the germline V gene, CDR1 is SGHDN and CDR2 is FVKESK. This CDR3 contains 18 residues. The CDR3 loop is CASSRLYWRDSSYNEQFF. The CDR3 DNA reads as TGTGCCAGCAGCCGCCTTTACTGGAGGGACAGCTCCTACAATGAGCAGTTCTTC.

The rearrangement uses TRBV18 and TRBJ2-1; D is unclear. In germline, CDR1 is KGHSH, CDR2 LQKENI. This CDR3 region has 16 residues. With 0 bases removed from V and 0 bases from J, the gap between germline ends came to 9 bases. DNA for the CDR3: TGTGCCAGCTCACCACCGAAACAGTCCTCCTACAATGAGCAGTTCTTC. It yields the protein CASSPPKQSSYNEQFF.

Written as DNA, the CDR3 is TGTGCCAGCAGCGTAGCGCGGGACCGAATCTATGGCTACACCTTC. It is translated as CASSVARDRIYGYTF. The V gene is TRBV9, the J gene TRBJ1-2; D possibly corresponds to TRBD1 (5 bases). Between the trimmed V and J ends, which lost 0 bases and 4 bases, there was a span of 13 bases. CDR1 is SGDLS, CDR2 YYNGEE, per germline. The CDR3 loop spans 15 amino acids.

This clone was detected a few times. The rearrangement uses TRBV5-1 and TRBJ1-1; D perhaps matches TRBD1 (5 bases). The germline V gene encodes CDR1 SGHRS and CDR2 YFSETQ. Trimming took off 0 bases at V and 5 bases at J, with 11 bases between the two ends. This CDR3 region has 14 residues. DNA for the CDR3: TGCGCCAGCAGCTTGGGAGGGGATCTAACTGAAGCTTTCTTT. Its translation: CASSLGGDLTEAFF. Full variable domain (outside the CDR3, taken from reference TRBV5-1 and TRBJ1-1): KAGVTQTPRYLIKTRGQQVTLSCSPISGHRSVSWYQQTPGQGLQFLFEYFSETQRNKGNFPGRFSGRQFSNSRSEMNVSTLELGDSALYLCASSLGGDLTEAFFGQGTRLTVV.

A note on this clone: Within the sample, other DNA sequences also encode this same CDR3. V and J are TRBV7-3 and TRBJ1-1; D gene uncertain. V was shortened by 5 bases and J by 3 bases, with 10 bases between the two germline ends. Germline V gene lookup returns CDR1 SGHTA and CDR2 FQGTGA. The length of the CDR3 is 13 residues. In DNA, the CDR3 is TGTGCCAGCAGCCTCAGTCGGGACACTGAAGCTTTCTTT. It encodes CASSLSRDTEAFF.

J is TRBJ2-6 and V is TRBV7-9; no firm D call. The CDR3 loop spans 19 amino acids. Germline CDR1 and CDR2: SEHNR and FQNEAQ (reference sequence). Trimming removed 5 bases from V and 1 base from J, with 21 bases in between. The CDR3 nucleotides read TGTGCCAGCAGCCCTTTCCGGTTCGATAACCTATCTGGGGCCAACGTCCTGACTTTC. Its translation: CASSPFRFDNLSGANVLTF.

The CDR3 nucleotides read TGTGCCAGCAGCCCGGACTTGCTCGGCTATGGCTACACCTTC. Encoded protein: CASSPDLLGYGYTF. The J gene is TRBJ1-2, the V gene TRBV9; the D is unclear. V lost 4 bases and J lost 4, with 14 bases in between. This CDR3 contains 14 residues. The V gene's germline CDR1 is SGDLS and CDR2 YYNGEE.

This rearrangement joins TRBV30 to TRBJ1-3; 8 nucleotides match TRBD1. The CDR3 has 13 amino acids. In germline, CDR1 is GTSNPN, CDR2 SVGIG (reference sequence). J lost 8 bases, V lost 5 bases, and 8 bases had no gene match. DNA of the CDR3: TGTGCCTGGCAACCCGACAGGGGAGACACCATATATTTT. The encoded protein is CAWQPDRGDTIYF.

The gene calls are TRBV19 and TRBJ1-5, with D tentatively TRBD1 (5 bases). Deletions cut 5 bases from V and 6 bases from J, with 11 bases between. The CDR3 spans 13 residues. The V gene's germline CDR1 is LNHDA and CDR2 SQIVND (reference sequence). In DNA form, the CDR3 reads TGTGCCAGTAGTTCCCAGGGAACTCAGCCCCAGCATTTT. Its protein is CASSSQGTQPQHF. The entire variable domain, with the rest obtained from reference TRBV19 and TRBJ1-5, is as follows: DGGITQSPKYLFRKEGQNVTLSCEQNLNHDAMYWYRQDPGQGLRLIYYSQIVNDFQKGDIAEGYSVSREKKESFPLTVTSAQKNPTAFYLCASSSQGTQPQHFGDGTRLSIL.

The J gene is TRBJ1-5, the V gene TRBV2; D possibly corresponds to TRBD1 (5 bases). Trimming removed 6 bases at V and 5 bases at J, with 17 bases between. This CDR3 is built from 15 residues. CDR1 and CDR2 (germline): SNHLY, FYNNEI. DNA of the CDR3: TGTGCCAGCAGCATAGGACAACCCGTCGATCAGCCCCAGCATTTT. Amino acid sequence: CASSIGQPVDQPQHF.

This chain links TRBV6-1 with TRBJ1-1, with a tentative D call TRBD1 (6 bases). Trimming removed 3 bases from V and 11 bases from J, with 13 bases in between. Germline V CDR1 and CDR2: MNHNS, SASEGT. The CDR3 spans 12 residues. DNA for the CDR3: TGTGCCAGCAGTGACAGCTTTCAGGGGGCTTTCTTT. Translating gives CASSDSFQGAFF.

This clone was found once. This chain links TRBV27 with TRBJ1-5, with TRBD1 as a possible D gene (5 bases). Germline assignment: CDR1 MNHEY and CDR2 SMNVEV (reference sequence). Deletions cut 3 bases from V and 2 bases from J, with 8 bases between. The CDR3 is 14 amino acids. CDR3 in DNA: TGTGCCAGCAGTTTGGTGGGACGCAATCAGCCCCAGCATTTT. Translating gives CASSLVGRNQPQHF.

V and J are TRBV19 and TRBJ2-1; the D gene is possibly TRBD1 (6 bases). The germline V and J ends were trimmed by 3 bases and 7 bases, with 16 bases remaining between them. The CDR3 extends over 15 amino acids. Looked up from germline, CDR1 is LNHDA and CDR2 is SQIVND (reference sequence). The CDR3 DNA is TGTGCCAGTAGTATCTGGGGGCCTCCCACGAATGAGCAGTTCTTC. Amino acids: CASSIWGPPTNEQFF.

The chain carries TRBV5-5 and TRBJ2-5; TRBD2 might be the D (6 bases). Per the germline V gene, CDR1 is SGHKS and CDR2 is YYEKEE (reference sequence). The CDR3 has 15 amino acids. V was pared by 4 bases and J by 5 bases, with 18 bases between. The CDR3 here is CASSLDGGGLETQYF. In DNA form, the CDR3 reads TGTGCCAGCAGCCTGGACGGTGGAGGGTTGGAGACCCAGTACTTC.

In its sample, this clone was seen once. This rearrangement joins TRBV11-2 to TRBJ2-7, with D perhaps matching TRBD1 or TRBD2 (6 bases each). The CDR3 runs 13 residues. Germline-derived CDR1 and CDR2 are SGHAT and FQNNGV. The V end lost 6 bases, the J end lost 4 bases, and 13 bases lay between the germline ends. The CDR3 here is CASRNEGGYEQYF. The CDR3 nucleotides read TGTGCCAGCAGGAACGAGGGGGGTTACGAGCAGTACTTC.